These T cell receptor beta chains were read from a single sample in a study of response to subunit inactivated influenza vaccine. TCRdb used MiXCR to reprocess the RT-PCR reads, holding one entry per CDR3 protein. The profile shows about 190,000 distinct CDR3 sequences, under 15% of them singletons. Sequences were derived from CD8+ T cells sorted from PBMCs, sampled roughly 5 days after vaccination. Receptors were obtained from a man in his fifties who received an inactivated influenza vaccine. The CDR3 runs from the conserved cysteine through the conserved F or W. The order of the fields is J gene, clone size, V gene, D gene, CDR3 DNA, CDR3 protein. A D gene is named only where the DNA matches it firmly. Not all rows give a size; the values are once, few, many and, for expanded clones, a class.

j_gene: TRBJ2-1
abundance: few
v_gene: TRBV25-1
d_gene: .
CDR3nt: TGTGCCAGCGGGTATGACGGGGGTGAGCAGTTCTTC
CDR3aa: CASGYDGGEQFF

j_gene: TRBJ2-7
abundance: .
v_gene: TRBV6-5
d_gene: .
CDR3nt: TGTGCCAGCAGTTTGTTTAGCGGATTCTACGAGCAGTACTTC
CDR3aa: CASSLFSGFYEQYF

j_gene: TRBJ1-1
abundance: .
v_gene: TRBV9
d_gene: .
CDR3nt: TGTGCCAGCAACATATCCCCTGAGAGGTCGGACACTGAAGCTTTCTTT
CDR3aa: CASNISPERSDTEAFF

j_gene: TRBJ2-1
abundance: many
v_gene: TRBV6-1
d_gene: .
CDR3nt: TGTGCCAGCAGTGAACGTCGTGGTCTCACAAGCTCCTACAATGAGCAGTTCTTC
CDR3aa: CASSERRGLTSSYNEQFF

j_gene: TRBJ2-4
abundance: few
v_gene: TRBV6-1
d_gene: .
CDR3nt: TGTGCCAGCAGCACACAGGGCCGGTGGGGCAAAAACATTCAGTACTTC
CDR3aa: CASSTQGRWGKNIQYF

j_gene: TRBJ2-1
abundance: few
v_gene: TRBV20-1
d_gene: TRBD1
CDR3nt: TGCAGTGCTAGAGATCCCGGGACAGCCTACAATGAGCAGTTCTTC
CDR3aa: CSARDPGTAYNEQFF

j_gene: TRBJ2-5
abundance: .
v_gene: TRBV18
d_gene: TRBD1
CDR3nt: TGTGCCAGCTCACCATGGTTTGGAGTGGGACAGGGGTATCAAGAGACCCAGTACTTC
CDR3aa: CASSPWFGVGQGYQETQYF

j_gene: TRBJ2-7
abundance: .
v_gene: TRBV20-1
d_gene: TRBD2
CDR3nt: TGCAGTGCTCAGCGACATGGCGGGAGAAACCCCTACGAGCAGTACTTC
CDR3aa: CSAQRHGGRNPYEQYF

j_gene: TRBJ1-4
abundance: few
v_gene: TRBV12-3/TRBV12-4
d_gene: .
CDR3nt: TGTGCCAGCAGTTTTCGGGCAGGGTGGGAAAAACTGTTTTTT
CDR3aa: CASSFRAGWEKLFF

j_gene: TRBJ1-1
abundance: .
v_gene: TRBV12-3/TRBV12-4
d_gene: .
CDR3nt: TGTGCCAGCAGCCACAGACAGGTCGAAGCTTTCTTT
CDR3aa: CASSHRQVEAFF

j_gene: TRBJ2-7
abundance: .
v_gene: TRBV14
d_gene: .
CDR3nt: TGTGCCAGCAGCCAAACCATCCTGGGGGAGCAGTACTTC
CDR3aa: CASSQTILGEQYF

j_gene: TRBJ2-7
abundance: many
v_gene: TRBV6-2/TRBV6-3
d_gene: .
CDR3nt: TGTGCCAGCAGTTACGGCGGTGGGCAGGGGATCCACGAGCAGTACTTC
CDR3aa: CASSYGGGQGIHEQYF

j_gene: TRBJ2-7
abundance: few
v_gene: TRBV9
d_gene: TRBD2
CDR3nt: TGTGCCAGCAGCGCCGAGGGACTAGCGGGAGGCGAGCAGTACTTC
CDR3aa: CASSAEGLAGGEQYF